Detailed here is one TCR beta chain. The target of this receptor is not known. Qualities for individual bases were not recorded, and no much larger clone is one base off. The data were obtained in a study of control samples from healthy donors and cancer patients (dated by TCRdb to the early 2020s). The CDR3 runs 16 amino acids, cysteine and phenylalanine included. Only the CDR3 portion is preserved as DNA: 48 bases, with reading frame beginning at the first base. The germline V gene (reference sequence) gives CDR1 as MNHEY and CDR2 as SMNVEV. The V end loses 5 bases and the J end loses 2 bases, and a stretch of 17 bases separates them. The library was obtained by the immunoSEQ multiplex PCR assay. The source is immuneACCESS, and TCRdb retained only in-frame sequences with V and J called. Part of the clones is not carried over; for the studies checked, unresolved V genes explain less than half of this, and the remainder is unexplained. Counted in this sample were under 450,000 clones; around nine tenths of them appeared once. The ten most abundant clones make up 5.5% to 7.5% of the sample.

The rearrangement combines TRBV27 with TRBJ2-3, and TRBD1 may be the D gene, going by 5 matching bases. This clonotype was obtained from a man in his forties with head and neck cancer. Source material: PBMCs. The CDR3 region reads CASSIRRQTVTDTQYF. The nucleotide sequence is given as TGTGCCAGCAGTATAAGACGACAGACCGTCACAGATACGCAGTATTTT.